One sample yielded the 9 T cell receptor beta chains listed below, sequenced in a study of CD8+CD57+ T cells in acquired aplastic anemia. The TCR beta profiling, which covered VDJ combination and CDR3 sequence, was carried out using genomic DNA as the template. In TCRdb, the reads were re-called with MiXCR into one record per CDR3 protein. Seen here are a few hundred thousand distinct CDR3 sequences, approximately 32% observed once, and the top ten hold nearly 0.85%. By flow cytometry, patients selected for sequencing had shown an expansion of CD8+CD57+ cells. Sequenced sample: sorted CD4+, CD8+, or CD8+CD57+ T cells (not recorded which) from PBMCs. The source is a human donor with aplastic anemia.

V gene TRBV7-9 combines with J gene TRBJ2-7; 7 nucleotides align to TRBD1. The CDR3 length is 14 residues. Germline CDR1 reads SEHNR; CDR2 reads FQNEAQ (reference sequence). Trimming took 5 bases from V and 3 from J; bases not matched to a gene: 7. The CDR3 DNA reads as TGTGCCAGCAGCCGGGACAGATCCTACTACGAGCAGTACTTC. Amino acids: CASSRDRSYYEQYF.

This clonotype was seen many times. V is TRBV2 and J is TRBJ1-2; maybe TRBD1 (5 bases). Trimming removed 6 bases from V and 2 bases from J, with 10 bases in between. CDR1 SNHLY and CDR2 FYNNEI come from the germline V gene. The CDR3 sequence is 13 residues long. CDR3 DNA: TGTGCCAGCAGGGTAGACAGCAACTATGGCTACACCTTC. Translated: CASRVDSNYGYTF.

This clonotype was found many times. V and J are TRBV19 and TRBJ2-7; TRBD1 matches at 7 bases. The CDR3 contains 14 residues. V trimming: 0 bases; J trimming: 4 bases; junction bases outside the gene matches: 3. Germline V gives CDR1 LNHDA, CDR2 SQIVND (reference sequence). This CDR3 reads CASSIDTTGYEQYF. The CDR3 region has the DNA TGTGCCAGTAGTATAGACACGACAGGGTACGAGCAGTACTTC.

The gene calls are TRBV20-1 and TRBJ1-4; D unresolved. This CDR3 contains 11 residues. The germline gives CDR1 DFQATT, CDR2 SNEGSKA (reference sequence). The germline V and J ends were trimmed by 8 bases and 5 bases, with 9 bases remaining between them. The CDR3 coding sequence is TGCAGTCGTTATGGGAATGAAAAACTGTTTTTT. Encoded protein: CSRYGNEKLFF.

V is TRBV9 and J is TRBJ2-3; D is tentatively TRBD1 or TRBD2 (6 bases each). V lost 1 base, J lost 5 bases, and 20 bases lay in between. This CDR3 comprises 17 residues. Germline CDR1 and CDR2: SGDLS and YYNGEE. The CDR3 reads CASSVYPLGGNGDTQYF. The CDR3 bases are TGTGCCAGCAGCGTATACCCTCTGGGGGGCAACGGAGATACGCAGTATTTT.

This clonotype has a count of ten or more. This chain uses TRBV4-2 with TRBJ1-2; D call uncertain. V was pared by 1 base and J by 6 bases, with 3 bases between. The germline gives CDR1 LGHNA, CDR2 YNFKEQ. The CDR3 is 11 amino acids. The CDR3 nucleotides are TGTGCCAGCAGCCAAGTTGATGGCTACACCTTC. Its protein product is CASSQVDGYTF.

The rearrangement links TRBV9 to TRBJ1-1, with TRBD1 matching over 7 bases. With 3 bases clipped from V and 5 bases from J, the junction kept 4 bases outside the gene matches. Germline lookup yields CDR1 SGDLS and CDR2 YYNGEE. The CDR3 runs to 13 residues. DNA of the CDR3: TGTGCCAGCAGCGCCTCACAGGGGACTGAAGCTTTCTTT. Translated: CASSASQGTEAFF. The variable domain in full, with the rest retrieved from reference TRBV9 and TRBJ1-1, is DSGVTQTPKHLITATGQRVTLRCSPRSGDLSVYWYQQSLDQGLQFLIQYYNGEERAKGNILERFSAQQFPDLHSELNLSSLELGDSALYFCASSASQGTEAFFGQGTRLTVV.

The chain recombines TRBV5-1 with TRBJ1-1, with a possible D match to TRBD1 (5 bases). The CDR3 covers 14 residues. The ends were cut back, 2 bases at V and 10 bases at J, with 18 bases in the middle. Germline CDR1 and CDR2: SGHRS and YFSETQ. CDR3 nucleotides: TGCGCCAGCAGCTTCTCGGTCGCAGGGTTAGGAGCTTTCTTT. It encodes CASSFSVAGLGAFF. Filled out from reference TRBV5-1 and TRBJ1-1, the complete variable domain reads KAGVTQTPRYLIKTRGQQVTLSCSPISGHRSVSWYQQTPGQGLQFLFEYFSETQRNKGNFPGRFSGRQFSNSRSEMNVSTLELGDSALYLCASSFSVAGLGAFFGQGTRLTVV.

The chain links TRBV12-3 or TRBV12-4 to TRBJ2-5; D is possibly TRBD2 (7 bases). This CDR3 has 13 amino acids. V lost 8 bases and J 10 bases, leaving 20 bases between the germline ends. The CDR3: CASRGGGLGFQYF. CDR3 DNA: TGTGCCAGCCGTGGGGGGGGCTTGGGTTTCCAGTACTTC.